This T cell receptor beta chain was recovered during a study of cytomegalovirus exposure and HLA in healthy donors. Repertoires were generated with immunoSEQ multiplex PCR, while TCRdb's copy carries only in-frame clones and drops some. This table has some 140,000 clones, around 80% appearing once. Trimming removed 5 bases from V and 6 bases from J; junction bases left unmatched: 6. Germline CDR1 and CDR2: WSHSY and SAAADI. The CDR3 extends over 14 amino acids. The material sequenced was PBMCs. This TCR derives from a man younger than 45 in good health and CMV-seropositive. The chain has TRBV10-2 and TRBJ2-1, with 8 bases fitting TRBD1. Here the CDR3 DNA reads TGCGCCAGCAGTACAGGGGGATCTTTCAATGAGCAGTTCTTC. Protein: CASSTGGSFNEQFF.